Listed below are T cell receptor beta chains from one sample, sequenced in a study of OX40 agonist ivuxolimab in advanced cancers. Generated by immunoSEQ multiplex PCR, the TCRdb table keeps only in-frame clones and is missing some. Of about 88,000 clones in the sample, approximately 85% were seen once. The specimen was CD4+ or CD8+ T cells sorted from blood, collected in a trial of the OX40 agonist ivuxolimab. These receptors all stem from an adult with an advanced solid tumor such as melanoma, head and neck, liver or kidney cancer. Both conserved end residues are part of each CDR3. The D gene is left open where the match is weak. Clone size is shown for a subset of rows, as once, few, many or a class of expanded clone.

D: TRBD1
J: TRBJ2-5
V: TRBV19
size: -
length: 16
DNA: TGTGCCAGTACCAGGTCCGGGACAGGATTGTGGGAGACCCAGTACTTC
CDR3: CASTRSGTGLWETQYF

D: TRBD1
J: TRBJ1-3
V: TRBV5-1
size: -
length: 16
DNA: TGCGCCAGCAGTCATTACGGGACAGGGCCTGGAAACACCATATATTTT
CDR3: CASSHYGTGPGNTIYF

D: -
J: TRBJ1-5
V: TRBV15
size: -
length: 13
DNA: TGTGCCACCAGCAGAGATACCGGTCAGCCCCAGCATTTT
CDR3: CATSRDTGQPQHF

D: -
J: TRBJ1-1
V: TRBV5-4
size: -
length: 18
DNA: TGTGCCAGCAGCTTTGGGGCCTCCAGAACCCCCATGAACACTGAAGCTTTCTTT
CDR3: CASSFGASRTPMNTEAFF

D: TRBD2
J: TRBJ2-3
V: TRBV6-1
size: few
length: 19
DNA: TGTGCCAGCAGTGAAGGGGACGGGGGGGCCGGCATAAGCACAGATACGCAGTATTTT
CDR3: CASSEGDGGAGISTDTQYF

D: -
J: TRBJ1-1
V: TRBV20-1
size: -
length: 11
DNA: TGCAGTGCGGGGGGGATGGCGAGGGCTTTCTTT
CDR3: CSAGGMARAFF

D: -
J: TRBJ1-1
V: TRBV19
size: -
length: 15
DNA: TGTGCCAGTAGCCCACCGGGACCCATGAACACTGAAGCTTTCTTT
CDR3: CASSPPGPMNTEAFF

D: -
J: TRBJ1-2
V: TRBV28
size: -
length: 14
DNA: TGTGCCAGCAGTCCTCCCTTCGGGGGGAGGGGCTACACCTTC
CDR3: CASSPPFGGRGYTF

D: -
J: TRBJ2-2
V: TRBV6-6
size: -
length: 12
DNA: TGTGCCAGCAGTTACATCACCGGGGAGCTGTTTTTT
CDR3: CASSYITGELFF

D: -
J: TRBJ2-5
V: TRBV11-2
size: -
length: 16
DNA: TGTGCCAGCAGCTCCCTTAGGTCGGGGGCGGCGGAGACCCAGTACTTC
CDR3: CASSSLRSGAAETQYF